The 21 T cell receptor beta chains listed next were all sequenced from one sample in a study of T cell responses to AZD1222 COVID-19 vaccine (dated by TCRdb to about 2021). The time point label corresponds to: baseline before first vaccination. Library method: the immunoSEQ multiplex PCR assay. TCRdb carries this immuneACCESS record with in-frame sequences only. Its versions omit some clonotypes, under half of them owing to an unresolved V gene in the studies checked, with the rest unexplained. The sample table lists 120,000 or so clones, over 75% of them with a count of one. The ten biggest clones cover around 6.1% of the sample. This specimen was peripheral blood, taken on day 0 of AZD1222 vaccination. Receptor source: an adult in good health.

The V and J genes are TRBV10-3 and TRBJ2-2; 8 positions match TRBD2. J was trimmed by 1 base and V by 6 bases; bases with no gene match: 7. CDR3 length equals 16 residues. Per germline, CDR1 ENHRY and CDR2 SYGVKD. CDR3 region: CAISLSSGLNTGELFF. The CDR3 region has the DNA TGTGCCATCAGCCTGTCTAGCGGGCTGAACACCGGGGAGCTGTTTTTT.

The chain combines TRBV3-1 (or the pseudogene TRBV3-2) with TRBJ2-5, with D possibly being TRBD1 or TRBD2 (5 bases each). The CDR3 is 14 amino acids. Germline CDR1 and CDR2: LGHDT and YNNKEL (reference sequence). V was clipped by 4 bases and J by 2 bases, with 11 bases between them. CDR3 amino acids: CASSPLGRQETQYF. The DNA of the CDR3 is TGTGCCAGCAGCCCCTTGGGACGGCAAGAGACCCAGTACTTC.

The chain recombines TRBV6-5 with TRBJ2-7; D possibly corresponds to TRBD1 (6 bases). Trimming stripped 0 bases from V and 9 bases from J, with 12 bases between. This CDR3 has 13 amino acids. Germline values: CDR1 MNHEY, CDR2 SVGAGI. The CDR3 DNA is TGTGCCAGCAGTTACTCTAACCAGGGGTTGCAGTACTTC. Protein sequence: CASSYSNQGLQYF.

The rearrangement uses TRBV27 and TRBJ2-7; D assignment may be TRBD1 or TRBD2 (5 bases each). V shed 0 bases and J shed 2 bases, with 11 bases lying between them. The CDR3 covers 15 residues. Germline loops: CDR1 MNHEY, CDR2 SMNVEV (reference sequence). CDR3 amino acids: CASSLSPGGTYEQYF. The CDR3 DNA reads TGTGCCAGCAGTTTATCCCCTGGGGGTACCTACGAGCAGTACTTC.

V and J are TRBV7-8 and TRBJ2-7; 10 positions match TRBD2. The V gene's germline CDR1 is SGHVS and CDR2 FQNEAQ. V lost 5 bases and J lost 1; bases outside the gene matches: 5. This CDR3 has 15 amino acids. As DNA, the CDR3 is TGTGCCAGCAGCCCCCAGCGGGGGGGGTCCTACGAGCAGTACTTC. It is translated as CASSPQRGGSYEQYF.

V usage is TRBV11-2 and J usage is TRBJ2-2; D could derive from TRBD1 or TRBD2 (5 bases each). CDR1 is SGHAT and CDR2 is FQNNGV in the germline V gene. V lost 4 bases and J lost 0, with 9 bases in between. The CDR3 covers 15 residues. The CDR3 loop is CASSSGTPNTGELFF. In DNA form, the CDR3 reads TGTGCCAGCAGCTCGGGGACGCCGAACACCGGGGAGCTGTTTTTT.

The chain recombines TRBV7-6 with TRBJ2-4; unclear D gene. CDR3 size: 17 residues. V lost 0 bases, J lost 0 bases, and 12 bases lay in between. Germline CDR1 and CDR2: SGHVS and FNYEAQ. CDR3 in amino acids: CASSLAVPSGAKNIQYF. The DNA for the CDR3 is TGTGCCAGCAGCTTAGCGGTGCCTAGTGGAGCCAAAAACATTCAGTACTTC.

This chain uses TRBV4-1 with TRBJ2-5; 8 nucleotides match TRBD2. J lost 4 bases, V lost 3 bases, and 10 bases had no gene match. Germline V gene data show CDR1 as MGHRA and CDR2 as YSYEKL. The CDR3 is 16 residues long. The CDR3 loop is CASSQFTRGGGETQYF. CDR3 nucleotide sequence: TGCGCCAGCAGCCAGTTCACACGGGGGGGCGGAGAGACCCAGTACTTC.

CDR3 DNA: TGTGCCAGCAGCTTAGTCTTGGTGACAGGGGGCGCGGAGGGCTACACCTTC. As protein: CASSLVLVTGGAEGYTF. This chain connects TRBV7-2 to TRBJ1-2, with 10 positions matching TRBD1. Germline CDR1 reads SGHTA; CDR2 reads FQGNSA. J lost 8 bases, V lost 1 base, and 13 bases had no gene match. This CDR3 spans 17 amino acids.

The chain couples TRBV9 to TRBJ2-1; D could derive from TRBD1 or TRBD2 (5 bases each). Germline V gives CDR1 SGDLS, CDR2 YYNGEE. CDR3 length equals 15 residues. The V end was cut by 4 bases, the J end by 6 bases, with 17 bases between. CDR3 DNA sequence: TGTGCCAGCAGCCCCCCCCCAGCGAGGGGCAATGAGCAGTTCTTC. Translated: CASSPPPARGNEQFF. The complete variable domain, with remaining parts taken from reference TRBV9 and TRBJ2-1, reads DSGVTQTPKHLITATGQRVTLRCSPRSGDLSVYWYQQSLDQGLQFLIQYYNGEERAKGNILERFSAQQFPDLHSELNLSSLELGDSALYFCASSPPPARGNEQFFGPGTRLTVL.

The CDR3 spells CASSLVSGGPTDTQYF. The CDR3 bases are TGTGCCAGCAGCTTAGTTAGCGGGGGGCCCACAGATACGCAGTATTTT. The rearrangement joins TRBV7-9 to TRBJ2-3, with 10 bases matching TRBD2. V was pared by 1 base and J by 2 bases, with 3 bases of the junction left unmatched. The germline V gene encodes CDR1 SEHNR and CDR2 FQNEAQ (reference sequence). The CDR3 extends over 16 amino acids.

The chain recombines TRBV27 with TRBJ2-7; 9 nucleotides agree with TRBD2. CDR3 length: 15 residues. From germline, CDR1 is MNHEY and CDR2 SMNVEV (reference sequence). The V segment lost 1 base and the J segment 6 bases; nucleotides outside the gene matches: 7. CDR3 loop: CASSLWASGISEQYF. CDR3 nucleotides: TGTGCCAGCAGTTTATGGGCTAGCGGGATTTCCGAGCAGTACTTC.

CDR3 protein: CASSYSLNTEAFF. The DNA of the CDR3 is TGTGCCAGCAGTTACAGCTTGAACACTGAAGCTTTCTTT. V and J are TRBV6-5 and TRBJ1-1; no reliable D call. The V end lost 2 bases, the J end lost 0 bases, and 4 bases lay between the germline ends. The CDR3 consists of 13 residues. Germline CDR1 and CDR2: MNHEY and SVGAGI.

The J gene is TRBJ2-4, the V gene TRBV6-5; no firm D call. CDR3 size: 15 residues. Trimming pared 6 bases from V and 5 bases from J, leaving 17 bases between. In germline, CDR1 is MNHEY, CDR2 SVGAGI. The DNA of the CDR3 is TGTGCCAGCAGAAAAATCTCCTCTAGGGAAAACATTCAGTACTTC. Its translation: CASRKISSRENIQYF.

V is TRBV27 and J is TRBJ2-7; no clear D. V was pared by 5 bases and J by 1 base, with 9 bases between. The CDR3 extends over 13 amino acids. Germline CDR1 and CDR2: MNHEY and SMNVEV (reference sequence). The CDR3 coding sequence is TGTGCCAGCAGTCGGGCAGGTTCCTACGAGCAGTACTTC. Translating gives CASSRAGSYEQYF.

This clone came up a few times. The limits of the CDR3 on the DNA are not certain, so only TCRdb's listed CDR3 is given. The gene calls are TRBV4-1 and TRBJ1-2. The CDR3 numbers 15 amino acids, ends counted. Germline lookup yields CDR1 MGHRA and CDR2 YSYEKL. The CDR3 spells CASSQDISFGAGNTF.

The CDR3 spells CASSQDRGGTEAFF. In nucleotides, the CDR3 is TGCGCCAGCAGTCAAGACAGGGGTGGCACTGAAGCTTTCTTT. The V and J genes are TRBV23-1 and TRBJ1-1; TRBD1 matches at 8 bases. TRBV23-1 is an ORF, with its function uncertain. J lost 4 bases, V lost 2 bases, and 3 bases had no gene match. The CDR3 has 14 residues.

V is TRBV11-3 and J is TRBJ2-3; 9 bases are a match to TRBD1. Trimming at V came to 1 base and at J to 2 bases, leaving 1 base not matched to a gene. CDR1 is SGHNT, CDR2 YENEEA, per germline. The CDR3 extends over 15 amino acids. CDR3 DNA sequence: TGTGCCAGCAGCTTAGGACAGGGGGACACAGATACGCAGTATTTT. As protein: CASSLGQGDTDTQYF.

This rearrangement joins TRBV3-1 (or the pseudogene TRBV3-2) to TRBJ2-2; D call uncertain. Germline V gene lookup returns CDR1 LGHDT and CDR2 YNNKEL (reference sequence). The CDR3 extends over 13 amino acids. Trimming left V 4 bases short and J 6 bases short, with 9 bases between. The CDR3 DNA reads TGTGCCAGCAGCCTAGGGTCCTCCGGGGAGCTGTTTTTT. Protein product: CASSLGSSGELFF.

CDR3 nucleotides: TGTGCCACCAGCAGTACTAGCGGGGGAGAGACCCAGTACTTC. This codes for CATSSTSGGETQYF. V and J are TRBV15 and TRBJ2-5; TRBD2 matches 11 bases. Trimming cost V 3 bases and J 4 bases; bases outside gene matches: 1. The CDR3 loop spans 14 amino acids. Germline V gene lookup returns CDR1 LNHNV and CDR2 YYDKDF (reference sequence).

The DNA for the CDR3 is TGTGCCAGCAGCTTAGCGCGGGGTGCTGACGGCTACACCTTC. It encodes CASSLARGADGYTF. The genes are TRBV7-2 and TRBJ1-2; D not certain. Trimming shortened V by 0 bases and J by 8 bases, and 13 bases separated the two germline ends. Germline values: CDR1 SGHTA, CDR2 FQGNSA. The length of the CDR3 is 14 residues.